Presented here are 15 T cell receptor beta chains from one specimen sequenced in a study of T and B cells in COVID-19 patients. BIOMED2 TRB-A/B primer pools were used in multiplex TRB PCR. TCRdb re-derived calls from the multiplex PCR reads in MiXCR, one entry per CDR3 protein. The top ten clones hold 35% to 40% of a sample with roughly 4,700 distinct CDR3 sequences, roughly 28% of them seen once. TRB was amplified from about 260-540 ng of blood genomic DNA. Sequencing input: blood. The receptors originated from a human donor with active COVID-19.

In this sample, this clonotype turned up once. V and J are TRBV4-3 and TRBJ1-5; the D gene is possibly TRBD1 (6 bases). The V gene's germline CDR1 is LGHNA and CDR2 YSLEER. With 3 bases removed from V and 0 bases from J, the gap between germline ends came to 18 bases. CDR3 length: 18 amino acids. The CDR3 coding sequence is TGCGCCAGCAGCCAGGCCTTCGGACAGACTTATAGCAATCAGCCCCAGCATTTT. This translates into CASSQAFGQTYSNQPQHF.

Within the sample, this clonotype is medium-sized. The chain joins TRBV19 to TRBJ1-1, with D hard to call. The CDR3 is 15 residues long. Trimming shortened V by 7 bases and J by 1 base, and 16 bases separated the two germline ends. CDR1 and CDR2 (germline): LNHDA, SQIVND (reference sequence). The CDR3 region is CASTRQDLGNTEAFF. The CDR3 nucleotides are TGTGCCAGTACCCGTCAGGACCTCGGGAACACTGAAGCTTTCTTT.

By share of the sample, this clonotype is medium-sized. The genes are TRBV19 and TRBJ2-7; TRBD2 matches at 10 bases. CDR1 is LNHDA and CDR2 is SQIVND in the germline V gene (reference sequence). J was trimmed by 2 bases and V by 5 bases; bases with no gene match: 12. There are 17 residues in the CDR3. The CDR3 nucleotides are TGTGCCAGTAGTTCACCTCCCGGGACTAGCGAACCCTACGAGCAGTACTTC. Protein sequence: CASSSPPGTSEPYEQYF.

A few counts support this clonotype. V is TRBV6-1 and J is TRBJ1-2, with 8 bases aligning to TRBD1. Germline V CDR1 and CDR2: MNHNS, SASEGT. V was pared by 1 base and J by 4 bases, with 2 bases of the junction left unmatched. There are 14 residues in the CDR3. The CDR3 reads CASSEGTGIYGYTF. DNA for the CDR3: TGTGCCAGCAGTGAAGGGACAGGGATCTATGGCTACACCTTC.

V gene TRBV12-3 or TRBV12-4 combines with J gene TRBJ2-1, with 11 bases identical to TRBD2. The J segment lost 8 bases and the V segment lost 4 bases, leaving 1 base of the junction unmatched. This CDR3 is built from 13 residues. CDR3 in DNA: TGTGCCAGCAGTTCGGGACTAGCGGATGAGCAGTTCTTC. The encoded protein is CASSSGLADEQFF.

This chain links TRBV20-1 with TRBJ2-3; 9 bases match TRBD2. The germline V gene encodes CDR1 DFQATT and CDR2 SNEGSKA (reference sequence). The ends lost 2 bases at V and 6 bases at J; junction bases unmatched: 9. The CDR3 length is 15 residues. CDR3 residues: CSARQASGMTDTQYF. CDR3 sequence (DNA): TGCAGTGCTAGACAGGCTAGCGGGATGACTGATACGCAGTATTTT.

Within the sample, this clonotype is medium-sized (0.01 to 0.1%). The chain recombines TRBV30 with TRBJ2-7, with 7 bases matching TRBD2. The CDR3 is 12 amino acids. Germline CDR1 GTSNPN, CDR2 SVGIG (reference sequence). V gave up 4 bases and J gave up 4 bases; unmatched junction bases: 4. The CDR3 region has the DNA TGTGCCTGGACTAGCGGACCTTACGAGCAGTACTTC. Translation: CAWTSGPYEQYF.

The rearrangement links TRBV19 to TRBJ2-5; 10 bases agree with TRBD2. V lost 9 bases to trimming and J lost 5 bases; unmatched junction nucleotides: 9. The CDR3 is 14 residues long. Germline assignment: CDR1 LNHDA and CDR2 SQIVND (reference sequence). The CDR3 loop reads CASSRGSGRETQYF. The CDR3 bases are TGTGCCAGCAGTCGGGGTAGCGGGAGGGAGACCCAGTACTTC. Combining the CDR3 with reference TRBV19 and TRBJ2-5 gives the whole variable domain DGGITQSPKYLFRKEGQNVTLSCEQNLNHDAMYWYRQDPGQGLRLIYYSQIVNDFQKGDIAEGYSVSREKKESFPLTVTSAQKNPTAFYLCASSRGSGRETQYFGPGTRLLVL.

This chain uses TRBV5-6 with TRBJ2-7; D is ambiguous. The germline V gene encodes CDR1 SGHDT and CDR2 YYEEEE. The CDR3 is 12 amino acids. V lost 4 bases and J 3 bases, leaving 8 bases between the germline ends. The CDR3 DNA follows: TGTGCCAGCAGCCTCCATTTCTACGAGCAGTACTTC. Its protein product is CASSLHFYEQYF.

The gene calls are TRBV5-6 and TRBJ2-7, with D perhaps TRBD2 (5 bases). The CDR3 extends over 13 amino acids. The germline gives CDR1 SGHDT, CDR2 YYEEEE. Trimming cost V 9 bases and J 0 bases, with 13 bases left between them. CDR3 nucleotides: TGTGCCACCCGGGGTAGGGACTCCTACGAGCAGTACTTC. Its protein product is CATRGRDSYEQYF.

This clonotype was seen only once. This may be a read error: a much more frequent sequence differs by one nucleotide. The chain has TRBV30 and TRBJ2-5; TRBD1 agrees at 9 bases. CDR3 length equals 12 residues. The germline V gene encodes CDR1 GTSNPN and CDR2 SVGIG (reference sequence). The CDR3 coding sequence is TGTGCCTGGAGTCGACAGGGGGAGACCCGGTACTTC. Amino acids: CAWSRQGETRYF.

This clonotype came up a few times. This chain connects TRBV4-2 to TRBJ1-6; no clear D gene. The CDR3 is 15 residues long. The germline gives CDR1 LGHNA, CDR2 YNFKEQ. The germline V and J ends were trimmed by 3 bases and 4 bases, with 10 bases remaining between them. The CDR3 spells CASSHPAGYNSPLHF. In DNA, the CDR3 is TGTGCCAGCAGCCACCCTGCAGGATATAATTCACCCCTCCACTTT.

Here the CDR3 reads CASSPSERGKETQYF. The DNA for the CDR3 is TGTGCCAGCTCACCGAGCGAACGGGGCAAAGAGACCCAGTACTTC. The V and J genes are TRBV18 and TRBJ2-5; D is perhaps TRBD1 or TRBD2 (5 bases each). The CDR3 loop spans 15 amino acids. The V gene lost 3 bases and the J gene lost 3 bases, with 14 bases spanning the gap. Germline lookup yields CDR1 KGHSH and CDR2 LQKENI.

This clonotype was found a few times. CDR3 DNA sequence: TGTGCCAGCAGCTATACTCAAGGCAGGGGGGACACTGAAGCTTTCTTT. Amino acids: CASSYTQGRGDTEAFF. The chain links TRBV5-4 to TRBJ1-1; 7 nucleotides agree with TRBD1. With V trimmed by 3 bases and J by 3 bases, 11 bases remained unmatched. From germline, CDR1 is SGHNT and CDR2 YYREEE (reference sequence). There are 16 residues in the CDR3.

For this clonotype: A much larger clone lies one base from this, so it may be a read error. The chain carries TRBV27 and TRBJ1-1; 7 bases align to TRBD1. This CDR3 has 16 residues. CDR1 is MNHEY and CDR2 is SMNVEV in the germline V gene (reference sequence). The V gene end was trimmed by 5 bases and the J gene end by 1 base; junction bases not matched to a gene: 10. This CDR3 reads CASSPRTGWWNTEAFF. In DNA, the CDR3 is TGTGCCAGCAGTCCAAGGACAGGATGGTGGAACACTGAAGCTTTCTTT.